Each of the 8 T cell receptor beta chains below was sequenced from the same sample in a study of early stage breast cancer tumors. Some clones are missing from TCRdb's copy, which holds only in-frame ones; the method was immunoSEQ multiplex PCR. The sample contains around 31,000 clones, approximately 70% of which appear only once. Sequences were obtained from blood. All receptors derive from a person aged 35 to 50 with breast cancer.

The rearrangement joins TRBV5-5 to TRBJ1-1; D ambiguous. The CDR3 covers 13 residues. The germline gives CDR1 SGHKS, CDR2 YYEKEE (reference sequence). The V gene lost 0 bases and the J gene lost 1 base, with 4 bases spanning the gap. This CDR3 reads CASSLASNTEAFF. Written as DNA, the CDR3 is TGTGCCAGCAGCTTGGCATCGAACACTGAAGCTTTCTTT.

This clone occurred a few times. The chain couples TRBV9 to TRBJ2-5; D may match TRBD1 or TRBD2 (6 bases each). V was trimmed by 4 bases and J by 4 bases, leaving 17 bases between them. The CDR3 extends over 15 amino acids. Germline values: CDR1 SGDLS, CDR2 YYNGEE. CDR3 loop: CASSRAGGSGETQYF. Written as DNA, the CDR3 is TGTGCCAGCAGCCGGGCCGGGGGCTCTGGAGAGACCCAGTACTTC.

The V gene is TRBV6-5, the J gene TRBJ1-2; 9 bases align to TRBD1. J lost 4 bases, V lost 5 bases, and 5 bases had no gene match. From germline, CDR1 is MNHEY and CDR2 SVGAGI. This CDR3 comprises 14 residues. CDR3 sequence reads: CASSRDRESYGYTF. CDR3 bases: TGTGCCAGCAGTCGGGACAGGGAGTCCTATGGCTACACCTTC.

The rearrangement links TRBV4-2 to TRBJ2-7; D is uncertain. Trimming pared 4 bases from V and 0 bases from J, leaving 13 bases between. Per the germline V gene, CDR1 is LGHNA and CDR2 is YNFKEQ. The CDR3 has 15 amino acids. For the CDR3, the DNA is TGTGCCAGCAGCCGGGAATTTTCGAGCTCCTACGAGCAGTACTTC. Amino acid sequence: CASSREFSSSYEQYF.

Only a few counts were recorded for this clone. The J gene is TRBJ2-7, the V gene TRBV5-6; D unclear. Germline loops: CDR1 SGHDT, CDR2 YYEEEE. V gave up 0 bases and J gave up 3 bases, with 1 base separating them. The CDR3 runs to 11 residues. The CDR3 nucleotides read TGTGCCAGCAGCTTGGGCTACGAGCAGTACTTC. It translates to CASSLGYEQYF.

The chain links TRBV21-1 to TRBJ2-7; whether TRBD2, the table's D call, matches the DNA was not checked. TRBV21-1 is designated a pseudogene. The CDR3 spans 15 residues. In nucleotides, the CDR3 is TGTGCCAGCAGCAACCGGGGAGACCTACCCTACGAGCAGTACTTC. Translating gives CASSNRGDLPYEQYF.

V and J are TRBV29-1 and TRBJ1-4; weak D call: TRBD1 (6 bases). Germline CDR1 is SQVTM and CDR2 is ANQGSEA. The CDR3 sequence is 13 residues long. Trimming removed 7 bases from V and 4 bases from J, with 13 bases in between. In nucleotides, the CDR3 is TGCAGCGCCGGGAGGGGGAATAATGAAAAACTGTTTTTT. Translated: CSAGRGNNEKLFF.

The J gene is TRBJ1-2, the V gene TRBV7-2, with D possibly matching TRBD1 (5 bases). The V end was cut by 5 bases, the J end by 4 bases, with 17 bases between. Germline V gene lookup returns CDR1 SGHTA and CDR2 FQGNSA. The CDR3 length is 15 residues. For the CDR3, the DNA is TGTGCCAGCAGCACCTCTCTGACAGATTTCTATGGCTACACCTTC. It specifies CASSTSLTDFYGYTF.